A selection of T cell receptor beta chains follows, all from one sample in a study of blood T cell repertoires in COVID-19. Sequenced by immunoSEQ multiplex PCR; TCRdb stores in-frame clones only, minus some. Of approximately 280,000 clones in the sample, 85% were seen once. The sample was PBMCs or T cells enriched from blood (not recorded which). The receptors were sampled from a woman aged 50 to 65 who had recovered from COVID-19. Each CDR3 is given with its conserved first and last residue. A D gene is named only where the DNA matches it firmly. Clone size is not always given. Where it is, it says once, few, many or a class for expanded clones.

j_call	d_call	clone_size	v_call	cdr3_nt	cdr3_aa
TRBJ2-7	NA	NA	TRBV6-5	TGTGCCAGCGGGCAGGGGATTTACGAGCAGTACTTC	CASGQGIYEQYF
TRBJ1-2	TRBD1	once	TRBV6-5	TGTGCCAGCAATTTCGGGACAGGTGACTATGGCTACACCTTC	CASNFGTGDYGYTF
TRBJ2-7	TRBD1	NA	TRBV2	TGTGCCAGCAGTTTCCGGGACAGGGTCGACGAGCAGTACTTC	CASSFRDRVDEQYF
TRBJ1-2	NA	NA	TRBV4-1	TGCGCCAGCAGCCAAGATCGGGCCGGGATCTATGGCTACACCTTC	CASSQDRAGIYGYTF
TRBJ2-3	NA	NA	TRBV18	TGTGCCAGCTCTCTATCGGGAGTAAGCACAGATACGCAGTATTTT	CASSLSGVSTDTQYF
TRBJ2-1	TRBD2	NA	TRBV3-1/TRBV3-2	TGTGCCAGCAGCCTCCACCTTAGCGGGGTCCGCTACAATGAGCAGTTCTTC	CASSLHLSGVRYNEQFF
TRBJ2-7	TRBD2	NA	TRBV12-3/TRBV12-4	TGTGCCAGCAGTTGGTTTGCGGGAGACGAGCAGTACTTC	CASSWFAGDEQYF
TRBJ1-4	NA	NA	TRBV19	TGTGCCAGTAGTGAGTCCCAGGGCCTCGCAACTAATGAAAAACTGTTTTTT	CASSESQGLATNEKLFF
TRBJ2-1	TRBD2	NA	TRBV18	TGTGCCAGCTCACCACCGACTAGCGGGAGGGGACAGCAGTTCTTC	CASSPPTSGRGQQFF
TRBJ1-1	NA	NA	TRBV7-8	TGTGCCAGCACCCGAGCGTTTCGGAACACTGAAGCTTTCTTT	CASTRAFRNTEAFF
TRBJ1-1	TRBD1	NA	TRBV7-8	TGTGCCAGCAGCCGGACAGGGAGGTCCCGGAACACTGAAGCTTTCTTT	CASSRTGRSRNTEAFF
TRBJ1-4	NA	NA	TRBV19	TGTGCCAGTAGTCGAGGGGCGGGAGTGGATGAAAAACTGTTTTTT	CASSRGAGVDEKLFF
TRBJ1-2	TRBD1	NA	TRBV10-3	TGTGCCATCAGTGAGTGGAAGGGACAGGGGTATGGCTACACCTTC	CAISEWKGQGYGYTF
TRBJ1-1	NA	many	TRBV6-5	TGTGCCAGCAGCCCCACAGAATATGAAGCTTTCTTT	CASSPTEYEAFF
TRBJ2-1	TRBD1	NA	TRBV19	TGTGCCAGTAGTATTTTACAAGGGACAGGGCGGTACAATGAGCAGTTCTTC	CASSILQGTGRYNEQFF
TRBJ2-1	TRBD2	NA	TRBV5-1	TGCGCCAGCAGCTGGGCCGGGACTAGCGGGACTGAGCAGTTCTTC	CASSWAGTSGTEQFF
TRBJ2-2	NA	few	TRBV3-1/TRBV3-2	TGTGCCAGCAGCCAGGTAATCCGGGACACAAAGAACACCGGGGAGCTGTTTTTT	CASSQVIRDTKNTGELFF
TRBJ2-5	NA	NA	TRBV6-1	TGTGCCAGCAGTGACGTGGGGACTCAAGAGACCCAGTACTTC	CASSDVGTQETQYF
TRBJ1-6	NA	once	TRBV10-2	TGCGCCAGCAGTGAAAGGGAGAGCTCCTATAATTCACCCCTCCACTTT	CASSERESSYNSPLHF
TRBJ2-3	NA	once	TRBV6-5	TGTGCCAGCAGTTCCCGACAGGAACCCCCAGATACGCAGTATTTT	CASSSRQEPPDTQYF
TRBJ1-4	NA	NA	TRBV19	TGTGCCAGTAGGCCGGGGGGGTATGAAAAACTGTTTTTT	CASRPGGYEKLFF
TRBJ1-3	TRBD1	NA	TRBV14	TGTGCCCAAGGGACAGGGGGAAACACCATATATTTT	CAQGTGGNTIYF
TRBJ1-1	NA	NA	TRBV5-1	TGCGCCAGCGGCTTAGAGACACCGAACACTGAAGCTTTCTTT	CASGLETPNTEAFF
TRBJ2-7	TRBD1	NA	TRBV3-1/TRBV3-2	TGTGCCAGCAGCCGGACAGGAACCTCCTACGAGCAGTACTTC	CASSRTGTSYEQYF
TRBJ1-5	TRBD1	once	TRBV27	TGTGCCAGCAGGCCGGGACAGGGACATAGCAATCAGCCCCAGCATTTT	CASRPGQGHSNQPQHF
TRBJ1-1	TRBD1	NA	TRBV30	TGTGCCTGGAGTACCCTCGGACAGGGGATGAACACTGAAGCTTTCTTT	CAWSTLGQGMNTEAFF
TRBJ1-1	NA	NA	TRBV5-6	TGTGCCAGCAGAGATCGTGCGAGCACTGAAGCTTTCTTT	CASRDRASTEAFF
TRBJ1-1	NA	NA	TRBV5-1	TGCGCCAGCAGCTTGGTGGCGGGACGCGCTGAAGCTTTCTTT	CASSLVAGRAEAFF